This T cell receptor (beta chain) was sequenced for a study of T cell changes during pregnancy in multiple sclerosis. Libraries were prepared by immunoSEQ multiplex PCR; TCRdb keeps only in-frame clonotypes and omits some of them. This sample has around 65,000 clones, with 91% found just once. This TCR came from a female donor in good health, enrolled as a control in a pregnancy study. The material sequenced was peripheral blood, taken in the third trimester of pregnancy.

Written as DNA, the CDR3 is TGTGCCAGCAGCTTGAGGGGCGGCAATCAGCCCCAGCATTTT. Translated: CASSLRGGNQPQHF. The chain joins TRBV5-5 to TRBJ1-5; D might be TRBD1 (5 bases). The CDR3 runs 14 residues. V lost 1 base, J lost 2 bases, and 7 bases lay in between. Germline CDR1 reads SGHKS; CDR2 reads YYEKEE (reference sequence). Full variable domain (outside the CDR3, taken from reference TRBV5-5 and TRBJ1-5): DAGVTQSPTHLIKTRGQQVTLRCSPISGHKSVSWYQQVLGQGPQFIFQYYEKEERGRGNFPDRFSARQFPNYSSELNVNALLLGDSALYLCASSLRGGNQPQHFGDGTRLSIL.